These 32 T cell receptor beta chains share one sample of origin, sequenced in a study of PD-1 blockade in classical Hodgkin lymphoma. The time point is: cycle 4 day 1 (C4D1), after 6 weeks of nivolumab. All patients relapsed after autologous stem cell transplantation, and brentuximab vedotin exposure varied. Researchers report purifying CD4+ T cells from thawed PBMCs by magnetic negative selection. Produced via immunoSEQ multiplex PCR; TCRdb's table is partial and in-frame only. The sample has about 27,000 clones; approximately 85% are singletons. The sample was CD4+ T cells from blood, taken before the fourth cycle of nivolumab. All receptors come from a human donor with classical Hodgkin lymphoma.

As DNA, the CDR3 is TGTGCCACCGGACCCCTTTCGACGGCACCGAACTATGGCTACACCTTC. Residues: CATGPLSTAPNYGYTF. This sequence joins TRBV27 and TRBJ1-2; D is undetermined. Germline lookup yields CDR1 MNHEY and CDR2 SMNVEV (reference sequence). The CDR3 has 16 residues. V was trimmed by 10 bases and J by 2 bases, leaving 23 bases between them.

The chain couples TRBV5-1 to TRBJ1-4, with 7 bases aligning to TRBD1. V shed 6 bases and J 6 bases; nucleotides not matched to a gene: 5. Germline CDR1 and CDR2: SGHRS and YFSETQ. The CDR3 extends over 13 amino acids. The CDR3 loop is CASTRQGDEKLFF. In nucleotides, the CDR3 is TGCGCCAGCACGCGACAGGGTGATGAAAAACTGTTTTTT.

Only one count was recorded for this clone. The rearrangement joins TRBV29-1 to TRBJ1-3, with no clear D. V shed 6 bases and J shed 0 bases, with 9 bases lying between them. The CDR3 runs 13 residues. Germline CDR1 is SQVTM and CDR2 is ANQGSEA. CDR3 sequence reads: CSVAENSGNTIYF. The CDR3 bases are TGCAGCGTAGCAGAAAACTCTGGAAACACCATATATTTT.

This chain connects TRBV4-2 to TRBJ2-7; 13 bases agree with TRBD2. Trimming cost V 1 base and J 4 bases; bases outside gene matches: 13. Germline CDR1 LGHNA, CDR2 YNFKEQ. The CDR3 is 19 amino acids. CDR3 DNA sequence: TGTGCCAGCAGCCAAGCAGTAGGGACTAGCGGGATCGGACAGTACGAGCAGTACTTC. As protein: CASSQAVGTSGIGQYEQYF.

This chain links TRBV5-1 with TRBJ2-3; a possible D gene is TRBD1 (5 bases). Germline CDR1 SGHRS, CDR2 YFSETQ. V was cut by 4 bases and J by 0 bases, with 9 bases left in between. This CDR3 has 14 residues. As DNA, the CDR3 is TGCGCCAGCAGCCTTGGACATAGCACAGATACGCAGTATTTT. Its translation is CASSLGHSTDTQYF.

This sequence joins TRBV20-1 and TRBJ1-6; D is undetermined. The CDR3 covers 10 residues. CDR1 is DFQATT, CDR2 SNEGSKA, per germline (reference sequence). Deletions cut 3 bases from V and 14 bases from J, with 8 bases between. The CDR3 here is CSASDLALHF. CDR3 bases: TGCAGTGCTAGTGATCTGGCCCTCCACTTT.

This chain joins TRBV5-1 and TRBJ2-5; D is unresolved. There are 11 residues in the CDR3. V lost 2 bases, J lost 1 base, and 0 bases lay in between. Germline values: CDR1 SGHRS, CDR2 YFSETQ. In nucleotides, the CDR3 is TGCGCCAGCAGCTTCCAAGAGACCCAGTACTTC. The encoded protein is CASSFQETQYF.

The V gene is TRBV5-5, the J gene TRBJ1-2, with a tentative D call TRBD1 (6 bases). With 4 bases removed from V and 4 bases from J, the gap between germline ends came to 17 bases. This CDR3 is 15 amino acids long. Germline CDR1 SGHKS, CDR2 YYEKEE (reference sequence). CDR3 DNA: TGTGCCAGCAGCGGAGGGCCAGGGGTGAGCTATGGCTACACCTTC. Its protein product is CASSGGPGVSYGYTF.

The rearrangement joins TRBV6-1 to TRBJ1-5; perhaps TRBD1 as D (6 bases). There are 14 residues in the CDR3. Per the germline V gene, CDR1 is MNHNS and CDR2 is SASEGT. With 3 bases removed from V and 7 bases from J, the gap between germline ends came to 13 bases. DNA of the CDR3: TGTGCCAGCAGTGACATACAGGGACGGCAGCCCCAGCATTTT. Its translation is CASSDIQGRQPQHF.

The chain joins TRBV10-3 to TRBJ2-7; the match to TRBD2 covers 8 bases. The CDR3 spans 15 residues. The trim removed 3 bases at V and 7 bases at J, leaving 11 bases unmatched. In germline, CDR1 is ENHRY, CDR2 SYGVKD. The CDR3: CAISDSGSRLKEQYF. CDR3 coding DNA: TGTGCCATCAGTGACAGCGGGAGTCGCTTGAAAGAGCAGTACTTC.

The chain links TRBV4-1 to TRBJ1-2; D might be TRBD1 (5 bases). This CDR3 is 15 amino acids long. The V end lost 0 bases, the J end lost 5 bases, and 13 bases lay between the germline ends. Germline CDR1 and CDR2: MGHRA and YSYEKL. CDR3: CASSQDGRDSYGYTF. The CDR3 DNA reads TGCGCCAGCAGCCAAGACGGACGGGACTCTTATGGCTACACCTTC.

The V gene is TRBV2, the J gene TRBJ2-7; 10 positions match TRBD2. Germline V gives CDR1 SNHLY, CDR2 FYNNEI. With V trimmed by 6 bases and J by 4 bases, 6 bases remained unmatched. The CDR3 totals 14 residues. The CDR3, as DNA: TGTGCCAGCAGAGAGCGGGAGGGCCCATACGAGCAGTACTTC. Residues: CASREREGPYEQYF.

This clone was seen only a few times. This chain connects TRBV6-5 to TRBJ1-2; D perhaps matches TRBD1 (6 bases). The CDR3 consists of 14 residues. Trimming left V 6 bases short and J 5 bases short, with 16 bases between. Germline V gene data show CDR1 as MNHEY and CDR2 as SVGAGI. CDR3 sequence reads: CASSLRQAPYGYTF. As DNA, the CDR3 is TGTGCCAGCAGCCTTCGACAGGCCCCGTATGGCTACACCTTC.

The chain recombines TRBV20-1 with TRBJ1-2; D is uncertain. The CDR3 length is 11 residues. Germline CDR1 and CDR2: DFQATT and SNEGSKA (reference sequence). Trimming cost V 2 bases and J 2 bases, with 3 bases left between them. CDR3 nucleotides: TGCAGTGCTAGACAGAACTATGGCTACACCTTC. It translates to CSARQNYGYTF.

The chain is built from TRBV5-4 and TRBJ1-1; D unresolved. Germline CDR1 reads SGHNT; CDR2 reads YYREEE (reference sequence). The CDR3 loop spans 12 amino acids. The V and J ends lost 4 bases and 1 base respectively, with 5 bases between them. CDR3 amino acids: CASSPQNTEAFF. CDR3 nucleotides: TGTGCCAGCAGCCCCCAGAACACTGAAGCTTTCTTT. The entire variable domain, with the rest obtained from reference TRBV5-4 and TRBJ1-1, is as follows: ETGVTQSPTHLIKTRGQQVTLRCSSQSGHNTVSWYQQALGQGPQFIFQYYREEENGRGNFPPRFSGLQFPNYSSELNVNALELDDSALYLCASSPQNTEAFFGQGTRLTVV.

Concerning this clone: The germline gene is not matched at one end of the junction; a read error may be the cause. The chain employs TRBV7-2 and TRBJ2-7, with D possibly being TRBD1 (6 bases). CDR3 length: 15 residues. Germline V gene data show CDR1 as SGHTA and CDR2 as FQGNSA. In DNA, the CDR3 is TGTGCCAGCAGCCTAGCAGGGGCTCAGGCCTACGAGCAGTACTTC. Protein sequence: CASSLAGAQAYEQYF. The complete variable domain, with remaining parts taken from reference TRBV7-2 and TRBJ2-7, reads GAGVSQSPSNKVTEKGKDVELRCDPISGHTALYWYRQSLGQGLEFLIYFQGNSAPDKSGLPSDRFSAERTGGSVSTLTIQRTQQEDSAVYLCASSLAGAQAYEQYFGPGTRLTVT.

The CDR3 here is CASSARQGASGNTIYF. CDR3 nucleotide sequence: TGTGCCAGCTCGGCAAGACAGGGGGCAAGTGGAAACACCATATATTTT. The V gene is TRBV18, the J gene TRBJ1-3; 10 bases are shared with TRBD1. The CDR3 runs to 16 residues. V dropped 6 bases and J dropped 3; count of bases not matched to a gene: 8. Per germline, CDR1 KGHSH and CDR2 LQKENI.

This clone has only one observation. The J gene is TRBJ2-5, the V gene TRBV7-9; no reliable D call. Trimming pared 3 bases from V and 5 bases from J, leaving 1 base between. The CDR3 contains 10 residues. CDR1 SEHNR and CDR2 FQNEAQ come from the germline V gene (reference sequence). The CDR3 protein is CASSLETQYF. In DNA form, the CDR3 reads TGTGCCAGCAGCTTGGAGACCCAGTACTTC.

This clone was recorded once. The chain combines TRBV18 with TRBJ1-6; D not certain. This CDR3 is built from 16 residues. Germline CDR1 KGHSH, CDR2 LQKENI. Trimming cost V 4 bases and J 0 bases, with 10 bases left between them. The CDR3 coding sequence is TGTGCCAGCTCACGGACGGAGAGCTCCTATAATTCACCCCTCCACTTT. Protein: CASSRTESSYNSPLHF. Complete variable domain (other parts from reference TRBV18 and TRBJ1-6): NAGVMQNPRHLVRRRGQEARLRCSPMKGHSHVYWYRQLPEEGLKFMVYLQKENIIDESGMPKERFSAEFPKEGPSILRIQQVVRGDSAAYFCASSRTESSYNSPLHFGNGTRLTVT.

V usage is TRBV5-1 and J usage is TRBJ1-2; D ambiguous. In germline, CDR1 is SGHRS, CDR2 YFSETQ. The germline V and J ends were trimmed by 0 bases and 3 bases, with 15 bases remaining between them. The CDR3 length is 16 residues. The CDR3 reads CASSLEAHIGDYGYTF. The DNA for the CDR3 is TGCGCCAGCAGCTTGGAGGCCCATATCGGCGACTATGGCTACACCTTC. The entire variable domain, with the rest obtained from reference TRBV5-1 and TRBJ1-2, is as follows: KAGVTQTPRYLIKTRGQQVTLSCSPISGHRSVSWYQQTPGQGLQFLFEYFSETQRNKGNFPGRFSGRQFSNSRSEMNVSTLELGDSALYLCASSLEAHIGDYGYTFGSGTRLTVV.

The sample holds a few counts of this clone. V and J are TRBV2 and TRBJ1-2, with D possibly TRBD1 on 5 matching bases. This CDR3 spans 14 amino acids. The germline V and J ends were trimmed by 4 bases and 4 bases, with 13 bases remaining between them. Germline-derived CDR1 and CDR2 are SNHLY and FYNNEI. Here the CDR3 reads CASSVGKGIYGYTF. The CDR3 bases are TGTGCCAGCAGTGTCGGAAAGGGGATCTATGGCTACACCTTC.

The chain joins TRBV7-2 to TRBJ2-1, with 9 bases identical to TRBD2. V was clipped by 5 bases and J by 9 bases; unmatched bases: 11. This CDR3 region has 15 residues. CDR1 and CDR2 (germline): SGHTA, FQGNSA. The CDR3 sequence: CASSQRSGRFSEQFF. The CDR3 region has the DNA TGTGCCAGCAGCCAAAGAAGCGGGAGGTTCAGTGAGCAGTTCTTC.

This chain uses TRBV7-8 with TRBJ1-5, with D tentatively TRBD1 (5 bases). The CDR3 spans 16 residues. Looked up from germline, CDR1 is SGHVS and CDR2 is FQNEAQ. V was trimmed by 5 bases and J by 2 bases, leaving 16 bases between them. In nucleotides, the CDR3 is TGTGCCAGCAGCCCTAGGGACCCAGGAGGCAATCAGCCCCAGCATTTT. This encodes CASSPRDPGGNQPQHF.

This rearrangement joins TRBV7-2 to TRBJ2-3; D ambiguous. Germline V gene data show CDR1 as SGHTA and CDR2 as FQGNSA. Trimming took 5 bases from V and 4 from J, leaving 16 bases between them. The CDR3 sequence is 15 residues long. In nucleotides, the CDR3 is TGTGCCAGCAGCCCATCGGGTCTCAGCGCAGATACGCAGTATTTT. Its translation: CASSPSGLSADTQYF.

This rearrangement joins TRBV19 to TRBJ2-7, with TRBD2 matching over 8 bases. Unmatched junction bases numbered 12, after V lost 4 bases and J lost 7 bases. The CDR3 extends over 15 amino acids. Germline assignment: CDR1 LNHDA and CDR2 SQIVND (reference sequence). The DNA for the CDR3 is TGTGCCAGTAGTAGCTTAGCGGGACGTTCCGGGGAGCAGTACTTC. Amino acid sequence: CASSSLAGRSGEQYF. The full variable domain, its missing parts supplied by reference TRBV19 and TRBJ2-7, is DGGITQSPKYLFRKEGQNVTLSCEQNLNHDAMYWYRQDPGQGLRLIYYSQIVNDFQKGDIAEGYSVSREKKESFPLTVTSAQKNPTAFYLCASSSLAGRSGEQYFGPGTRLTVT.

The CDR3 protein is CASSQGSGRNSTDTQYF. The CDR3 coding sequence is TGCGCCAGCAGCCAGGGTTCCGGGCGAAATAGCACAGATACGCAGTATTTT. V and J are TRBV4-1 and TRBJ2-3; no firm D call. The V gene's germline CDR1 is MGHRA and CDR2 YSYEKL. The CDR3 spans 17 residues. The germline V and J ends were trimmed by 3 bases and 0 bases, with 16 bases remaining between them.

J is TRBJ2-7 and V is TRBV18, with 10 bases fitting TRBD2. Germline V gene lookup returns CDR1 KGHSH and CDR2 LQKENI. The CDR3 runs 15 residues. After removal of 3 bases from V and 2 bases from J, the junction contained 4 bases not matched to a gene. CDR3 sequence reads: CASSPGTSATYEQYF. The DNA of the CDR3 is TGTGCCAGCTCACCGGGGACTAGCGCAACCTACGAGCAGTACTTC.

The chain joins TRBV4-3 to TRBJ2-7; TRBD1 agrees at 10 bases. After removal of 0 bases from V and 6 bases from J, the junction contained 14 bases not matched to a gene. This CDR3 is built from 18 residues. The germline CDR1 and CDR2 sequences are LGHNA and YSLEER. CDR3 sequence (DNA): TGCGCCAGCAGCCAAGAACTGGTGGGGACAGGGGCTTCTCGCGAGCAGTACTTC. Amino acids: CASSQELVGTGASREQYF.

This chain uses TRBV30 with TRBJ1-1; D perhaps matches TRBD1 (5 bases). The CDR3 loop spans 13 amino acids. V gave up 4 bases and J gave up 5 bases, with 14 bases separating them. Per the germline V gene, CDR1 is GTSNPN and CDR2 is SVGIG (reference sequence). CDR3 in amino acids: CAWTAGHQTEAFF. CDR3 coding DNA: TGTGCCTGGACCGCAGGACATCAAACTGAAGCTTTCTTT.

V is TRBV4-3 and J is TRBJ1-4, with D possibly TRBD1 on 5 matching bases. There are 18 residues in the CDR3. Germline assignment: CDR1 LGHNA and CDR2 YSLEER. Trimming took off 4 bases at V and 4 bases at J, with 22 bases between the two ends. CDR3: CASSLRERGRAINEKLFF. CDR3 bases: TGCGCCAGCAGCCTCCGGGAGAGGGGCAGGGCTATTAATGAAAAACTGTTTTTT.

V gene TRBV25-1 combines with J gene TRBJ2-4; TRBD2 matches at 8 bases. The CDR3 is 14 amino acids. Trimming took 5 bases from V and 9 from J; bases not matched to a gene: 9. The germline CDR1 and CDR2 sequences are MGHDK and SYGVNS. The CDR3 is CASSTQTSAGIQYF. The CDR3, as DNA: TGTGCCAGCAGTACCCAGACTAGCGCGGGCATTCAGTACTTC. The variable domain in full, completed from reference TRBV25-1 and TRBJ2-4, reads EADIYQTPRYLVIGTGKKITLECSQTMGHDKMYWYQQDPGMELHLIHYSYGVNSTEKGDLSSESTVSRIRTEHFPLTLESARPSHTSQYLCASSTQTSAGIQYFGAGTRLSVL.

The CDR3 sequence is CASSPTGLLSKGGYEQYF. CDR3 DNA: TGCGCCAGCAGCCCGACAGGGCTACTCTCCAAGGGTGGCTACGAGCAGTACTTC. The gene calls are TRBV4-1 and TRBJ2-7, with 7 bases matching TRBD1. This CDR3 comprises 18 residues. Unmatched junction bases numbered 18, after V lost 4 bases and J lost 3 bases. Germline-derived CDR1 and CDR2 are MGHRA and YSYEKL.